The 29 T cell receptor beta chains in this list originate from one sample, sequenced in a study of T cell responses to AZD1222 COVID-19 vaccine. Using immunoSEQ multiplex PCR, the repertoire was profiled, and TCRdb retains in-frame clones only, with some absent. The sample yields 150,000 or so clones, 87% seen once. The sample in question was peripheral blood, obtained 28 days after the second AZD1222 dose. Every receptor here comes from an adult who received the AZD1222 COVID-19 vaccine.

The CDR3 here is CASSALDRADTQYF. The CDR3 nucleotides are TGTGCCAGCAGCGCCCTGGACAGGGCTGATACGCAGTATTTT. The rearrangement uses TRBV9 and TRBJ2-3; 8 bases fit TRBD1. CDR3 size: 14 residues. V lost 3 bases, J lost 6 bases, and 6 bases stayed unmatched. Germline CDR1 reads SGDLS; CDR2 reads YYNGEE.

This clone came up a few times. The chain uses TRBV9 and TRBJ1-6; 7 positions agree with TRBD1. CDR3 length: 18 residues. Germline CDR1 is SGDLS and CDR2 is YYNGEE. V lost 4 bases and J lost 0; bases outside the gene matches: 10. The DNA for the CDR3 is TGTGCCAGCAGCCCTGCAACGGCAGGGGGCTCCTATAATTCACCCCTCCACTTT. Residues: CASSPATAGGSYNSPLHF. Supplemented by reference TRBV9 and TRBJ1-6, the full variable domain reads DSGVTQTPKHLITATGQRVTLRCSPRSGDLSVYWYQQSLDQGLQFLIQYYNGEERAKGNILERFSAQQFPDLHSELNLSSLELGDSALYFCASSPATAGGSYNSPLHFGNGTRLTVT.

The chain has TRBV7-9 and TRBJ1-1; no clear D. Trimming cost V 1 base and J 5 bases, with 20 bases left between them. Germline V gene data show CDR1 as SEHNR and CDR2 as FQNEAQ (reference sequence). The CDR3 has 17 amino acids. The CDR3: CASSLDTLDTPGTEAFF. CDR3 in DNA: TGTGCCAGCAGCTTAGACACCCTTGACACCCCTGGGACTGAAGCTTTCTTT.

This chain connects TRBV6-5 to TRBJ1-4; 8 bases map to TRBD1. J lost 3 bases, V lost 6 bases, and 3 bases had no gene match. Germline CDR1 MNHEY, CDR2 SVGAGI. The CDR3 length is 14 residues. CDR3 bases: TGTGCCAGCAGGACAGGGGTACCTAATGAAAAACTGTTTTTT. This translates into CASRTGVPNEKLFF.

CDR3 sequence (DNA): TGTGCCAGCGGCGACTTTAGCCGCAATCAGCCCCAGCATTTT. The encoded protein is CASGDFSRNQPQHF. The chain combines TRBV28 with TRBJ1-5; no clear D. The length of the CDR3 is 14 residues. V lost 8 bases, J lost 2 bases, and 13 bases lay in between. From germline, CDR1 is MDHEN and CDR2 SYDVKM. The full variable domain, with the rest looked up from reference TRBV28 and TRBJ1-5, is DVKVTQSSRYLVKRTGEKVFLECVQDMDHENMFWYRQDPGLGLRLIYFSYDVKMKEKGDIPEGYSVSREKKERFSLILESASTNQTSMYLCASGDFSRNQPQHFGDGTRLSIL.

The gene calls are TRBV2 and TRBJ2-7; 10 positions agree with TRBD2. V lost 11 bases and J lost 0; bases outside the gene matches: 7. The CDR3 length is 14 residues. Germline CDR1 SNHLY, CDR2 FYNNEI. CDR3 sequence reads: CAVRGTSVSYEQYF. The DNA of the CDR3 is TGTGCCGTCCGGGGGACTAGCGTCTCCTACGAGCAGTACTTC.

This clone appeared a single time. The chain combines TRBV29-1 with TRBJ2-1, with a tentative D call TRBD1 (5 bases). This CDR3 contains 12 residues. The V end lost 4 bases, the J end lost 7 bases, and 11 bases lay between the germline ends. From germline, CDR1 is SQVTM and CDR2 ANQGSEA. CDR3 in DNA: TGCAGCGTTGTTGGCAGACAGAATGAGCAGTTCTTC. Translating gives CSVVGRQNEQFF.

Details on this clone: Additional DNA sequences in this sample encode the identical CDR3. V usage is TRBV11-2 and J usage is TRBJ2-2, with a weak D call TRBD2 (7 bases). Germline CDR1 SGHAT, CDR2 FQNNGV. V was trimmed by 5 bases and J by 5 bases, leaving 15 bases between them. The CDR3 sequence is 15 residues long. DNA of the CDR3: TGTGCCAGCAGCCTGGGGGGGGGCAGGACCGGGGAGCTGTTTTTT. Protein: CASSLGGGRTGELFF.

The chain carries TRBV5-1 and TRBJ2-7; 10 bases are shared with TRBD1. Germline V gene data show CDR1 as SGHRS and CDR2 as YFSETQ. Trimming cost V 6 bases and J 6 bases; bases outside gene matches: 15. This CDR3 region has 16 residues. DNA for the CDR3: TGCGCCAGCACACCTAATCCCGACAGGGGGCGCAGCGAGCAGTACTTC. Encoded protein: CASTPNPDRGRSEQYF.

J is TRBJ1-2 and V is TRBV28; the match to TRBD1 covers 8 bases. V trimming: 5 bases; J trimming: 3 bases; junction bases outside the gene matches: 2. This CDR3 comprises 13 residues. The germline V gene has CDR1 MDHEN and CDR2 SYDVKM. The CDR3 coding sequence is TGTGCCAGCAGTGAGACAGGGGACTATGGCTACACCTTC. Translated: CASSETGDYGYTF.

The chain links TRBV19 to TRBJ1-6, with D possibly matching TRBD1 (5 bases). The germline CDR1 and CDR2 sequences are LNHDA and SQIVND (reference sequence). CDR3 size: 14 residues. Trimming pared 2 bases from V and 9 bases from J, leaving 11 bases between. In DNA form, the CDR3 reads TGTGCCAGTAGTATACAGGGTCAAGGTTCACCCCTCCACTTT. Amino acids: CASSIQGQGSPLHF.

This chain links TRBV19 with TRBJ1-2; 9 positions agree with TRBD1. The germline gives CDR1 LNHDA, CDR2 SQIVND (reference sequence). The CDR3 spans 15 residues. V lost 6 bases, J lost 3 bases, and 8 bases stayed unmatched. The CDR3 protein is CASSPGTGHHYGYTF. The CDR3, as DNA: TGTGCCAGTAGCCCCGGGACAGGGCACCACTATGGCTACACCTTC.

This sequence joins TRBV5-8 and TRBJ1-2, with D possibly matching TRBD1 (5 bases). Germline CDR1 is SGHTS and CDR2 is YDEGEE. CDR3 length: 15 amino acids. V was clipped by 2 bases and J by 3 bases, with 14 bases between them. CDR3 loop: CASSFGSGVDYGYTF. In DNA, the CDR3 is TGTGCCAGCAGCTTTGGGTCGGGGGTGGACTATGGCTACACCTTC.

The rearrangement links TRBV4-3 to TRBJ2-2; weak D call: TRBD2 (6 bases). This CDR3 is built from 15 residues. From germline, CDR1 is LGHNA and CDR2 YSLEER. The V and J ends lost 0 bases and 4 bases respectively, with 9 bases between them. In DNA, the CDR3 is TGCGCCAGCAGCCAAGAGGGGGGAGTCACCGGGGAGCTGTTTTTT. It is translated as CASSQEGGVTGELFF.

V and J are TRBV14 and TRBJ1-4; the D gene is possibly TRBD1 (5 bases). V lost 1 base and J lost 7, with 13 bases in between. Per the germline V gene, CDR1 is SGHDN and CDR2 is FVKESK. This CDR3 spans 15 amino acids. CDR3 sequence reads: CASSQGLGLGEKLFF. CDR3 in DNA: TGTGCCAGCAGCCAAGGGCTGGGACTGGGTGAAAAACTGTTTTTT.

J is TRBJ1-5 and V is TRBV19; D gene uncertain. Per germline, CDR1 LNHDA and CDR2 SQIVND (reference sequence). This CDR3 is built from 12 residues. The V end was cut by 5 bases, the J end by 4 bases, with 6 bases between. CDR3 protein: CASSPRNQPQHF. The CDR3 DNA follows: TGTGCCAGTAGTCCTCGGAATCAGCCCCAGCATTTT.

DNA for the CDR3: TGTGCCAGCAGCCTTACTGCTAGGGGGAATTCACCCCTCCACTTT. It encodes CASSLTARGNSPLHF. The chain joins TRBV14 to TRBJ1-6; TRBD1 might be the D (6 bases). Deletions cut 4 bases from V and 7 bases from J, with 14 bases between. Germline loops: CDR1 SGHDN, CDR2 FVKESK. The CDR3 is 15 amino acids.

The CDR3 here is CASSEQRAGFMNTEAFF. DNA of the CDR3: TGTGCCAGCAGTGAGCAGAGAGCCGGATTCATGAACACTGAAGCTTTCTTT. The gene calls are TRBV2 and TRBJ1-1, with D uncertain. Germline CDR1 reads SNHLY; CDR2 reads FYNNEI. Trimming stripped 3 bases from V and 0 bases from J, with 17 bases between. The CDR3 has 17 residues.

This clone has only one observation. The chain carries TRBV28 and TRBJ2-1, with 11 bases aligning to TRBD2. Germline V CDR1 and CDR2: MDHEN, SYDVKM. Unmatched junction bases numbered 4, after V lost 6 bases and J lost 3 bases. This CDR3 spans 15 amino acids. CDR3 coding DNA: TGTGCCAGCAGCCCTAGCGGGGGGCGCTACAATGAGCAGTTCTTC. Translated: CASSPSGGRYNEQFF.

CDR3 residues: CASSFQGQGTEAFF. The CDR3 bases are TGTGCCAGCAGTTTCCAGGGGCAGGGCACTGAAGCTTTCTTT. The J gene is TRBJ1-1, the V gene TRBV28, with D maybe TRBD1 (6 bases). V was trimmed by 3 bases and J by 4 bases, leaving 12 bases between them. Germline CDR1 reads MDHEN; CDR2 reads SYDVKM. The CDR3 length is 14 residues.

This clone was detected only once. This chain joins TRBV7-2 and TRBJ2-1; D unclear. Trimming took 6 bases from V and 6 from J, leaving 12 bases between them. The CDR3 consists of 13 residues. Germline V gene lookup returns CDR1 SGHTA and CDR2 FQGNSA. The CDR3, as DNA: TGTGCCAGCAGTCCATCGAGGTTCAATGAGCAGTTCTTC. It encodes CASSPSRFNEQFF.

V and J are TRBV4-2 and TRBJ2-7, with 10 bases lining up with TRBD2. This CDR3 contains 17 residues. Germline values: CDR1 LGHNA, CDR2 YNFKEQ. V shed 1 base and J 2 bases; nucleotides not matched to a gene: 8. CDR3 loop: CASSQGSVTSGPYEQYF. In DNA, the CDR3 is TGTGCCAGCAGCCAAGGATCCGTGACTAGCGGGCCCTACGAGCAGTACTTC.

The V gene is TRBV18, the J gene TRBJ2-2, with TRBD2 matching over 7 bases. CDR3 length: 15 residues. After removal of 2 bases from V and 5 bases from J, the junction contained 5 bases not matched to a gene. Germline CDR1 KGHSH, CDR2 LQKENI. DNA for the CDR3: TGTGCCAGCTCACCAATGGCTAGCGGAACCGGGGAGCTGTTTTTT. Protein sequence: CASSPMASGTGELFF.

This chain connects TRBV6-5 to TRBJ2-2; no reliable D call. The germline CDR1 and CDR2 sequences are MNHEY and SVGAGI. This CDR3 region has 15 residues. V shed 1 base and J shed 2 bases, with 8 bases lying between them. The chain's CDR3 is CASSYWPINTGELFF. The CDR3 DNA reads as TGTGCCAGCAGTTACTGGCCCATCAACACCGGGGAGCTGTTTTTT.

The chain employs TRBV29-1 and TRBJ1-5; D gene uncertain. V shed 4 bases and J shed 0 bases, with 4 bases lying between them. CDR1 is SQVTM and CDR2 is ANQGSEA in the germline V gene. CDR3 length: 12 amino acids. CDR3 loop: CSVADSNQPQHF. In nucleotides, the CDR3 is TGCAGCGTTGCTGATAGCAATCAGCCCCAGCATTTT.

The chain combines TRBV11-3 with TRBJ1-2; no reliable D call. This CDR3 spans 15 amino acids. The V end lost 5 bases, the J end lost 4 bases, and 17 bases lay between the germline ends. Germline V gives CDR1 SGHNT, CDR2 YENEEA. Written as DNA, the CDR3 is TGTGCCAGCAGCCCAAGACAAAGGTCCCCCTATGGCTACACCTTC. This translates into CASSPRQRSPYGYTF.

The rearrangement uses TRBV5-8 and TRBJ2-2; 9 bases agree with TRBD1. The CDR3 length is 16 residues. Unmatched junction bases numbered 2, after V lost 1 base and J lost 1 base. CDR1 and CDR2 from the germline V gene are SGHTS and YDEGEE. CDR3 in DNA: TGTGCCAGCAGCTTGCGACAGGGGGGGAACACCGGGGAGCTGTTTTTT. It encodes CASSLRQGGNTGELFF.

The chain joins TRBV7-8 to TRBJ1-2, with D perhaps TRBD1 (5 bases). Trimming took off 1 base at V and 6 bases at J, with 12 bases between the two ends. This CDR3 is built from 14 residues. Germline V gene lookup returns CDR1 SGHVS and CDR2 FQNEAQ. CDR3 residues: CASSLDGTRHGYTF. CDR3 coding DNA: TGTGCCAGCAGCTTAGACGGGACGAGGCATGGCTACACCTTC. The whole variable domain, filled in from reference TRBV7-8 and TRBJ1-2, reads GAGVSQSPRYKVAKRGQDVALRCDPISGHVSLFWYQQALGQGPEFLTYFQNEAQLDKSGLPSDRFFAERPEGSVSTLKIQRTQQEDSAVYLCASSLDGTRHGYTFGSGTRLTVV.

The chain joins TRBV7-3 to TRBJ2-1; D gene ambiguous. The germline CDR1 and CDR2 sequences are SGHTA and FQGTGA. The CDR3 length is 13 residues. Trimming removed 3 bases at V and 5 bases at J, with 8 bases between. The CDR3 DNA reads TGTGCCAGCAGCTTGGGCGCGCACAATGAGCAGTTCTTC. Translating it yields CASSLGAHNEQFF.